These 3 T cell receptor beta chains share one sample of origin, sequenced in a study of beta chain features in type 1 diabetes. The whole isolated RNA underwent reverse transcription, so sequencing captured expressed TCRB transcripts. Sequencing used immunoSEQ multiplex PCR; TCRdb keeps in-frame clones, though not all of them. Here the sample spans hundreds of thousands of clones, over 25% being singletons. The sample taken for sequencing was naive CD4+ T cells from blood. The receptors come from a young man in good health.

The V and J genes are TRBV15 and TRBJ2-1; maybe TRBD2 (5 bases). Trimming removed 3 bases from V and 6 bases from J, with 12 bases in between. This CDR3 has 14 amino acids. Per germline, CDR1 LNHNV and CDR2 YYDKDF (reference sequence). CDR3 sequence: CATSRGSEGNEQFF. DNA of the CDR3: TGTGCCACCAGCAGGGGTAGCGAGGGCAATGAGCAGTTCTTC. The variable domain in full, completed from reference TRBV15 and TRBJ2-1, reads DAMVIQNPRYQVTQFGKPVTLSCSQTLNHNVMYWYQQKSSQAPKLLFHYYDKDFNNEADTPDNFQSRRPNTSFCFLDIRSPGLGDTAMYLCATSRGSEGNEQFFGPGTRLTVL.

This clone was detected a few times. The CDR3 DNA follows: TGCAGCGTTCAGTCTAGCGGGAGTCCTGAGCAGTTCTTC. Translating gives CSVQSSGSPEQFF. The chain links TRBV29-1 to TRBJ2-1; TRBD2 matches at 10 bases. With 5 bases clipped from V and 9 bases from J, the junction kept 7 bases outside the gene matches. Germline V gene lookup returns CDR1 SQVTM and CDR2 ANQGSEA. The length of the CDR3 is 13 residues.

The chain links TRBV25-1 to TRBJ2-3; 8 positions match TRBD2. V dropped 2 bases and J dropped 5; count of bases not matched to a gene: 12. Germline V CDR1 and CDR2: MGHDK, SYGVNS. The CDR3 is made up of 17 amino acids. The CDR3 bases are TGTGCCAGCAGTGAAGTCCGGGGCGGGAGGCTGGGAGATACGCAGTATTTT. It codes for CASSEVRGGRLGDTQYF.